This T cell receptor (beta chain) was profiled in a study of control samples from healthy donors and cancer patients (dated by TCRdb to 2020 to 2022). V is shortened by 7 bases, J by 1 base, and the region joining them spans 8 bases. The CDR3 sequence holds 12 residues, the cysteine and phenylalanine included. The sequence is cut down to CDR3 DNA, 36 bases in frame from base 1. According to the germline V gene, CDR1 reads SQVTM and CDR2 reads ANQGSEA. With respect to this clone: Its target antigen remains unknown. No clone much larger than this one lies a single base away; base qualities are absent.

Libraries were prepared through the immunoSEQ multiplex PCR assay. Here the immuneACCESS table is served through TCRdb, limited to in-frame sequences with V and J called. Missing clones are a known gap in these copies; in checked studies unresolved V genes cover under half, and the rest lacks a known reason. This sample is represented by around 120,000 clones; about 93% of them were singletons. The biggest ten clones account for roughly 2.6% of the sample. Sequencing was performed on blood. In this chain, TRBV29-1 is recombined with TRBJ1-3; TRBD1 could be the D gene, as 5 bases match. This clonotype originated in a man aged 30 to 39 in good health. The DNA sequence is TGCAGCGAGGGGCGATCTGGAAACACCATATATTTT. This gives the protein CSEGRSGNTIYF.